The present T cell receptor (beta chain) was sequenced within a study of Ad26.COV2.S vaccination and SARS-CoV-2 variants. About the research overall: Intramuscularly, Ad26.COV2.S was given either once or twice, 56 days apart.

Some clones are missing from TCRdb's copy, which holds only in-frame ones; the method was immunoSEQ multiplex PCR. The top ten hold more than 3.5% of the sample, which has around 450,000 clones, around 90% seen once. Findings and limits, study-wide: Substantial post-vaccination breadth of spike-specific CD8+ and CD4+ T cell responses was reported.

The germline V and J ends were trimmed by 6 bases and 10 bases, with 22 bases remaining between them. The germline V gene has CDR1 MDHEN and CDR2 SYDVKM. This CDR3 has 15 residues. Note on this clone: Its cognate antigen is unknown.

As for treatment: some 20 received Ad26.COV2.S at low or high dose, single or two shots; 5 received placebo; per-sample allocation not given. Specimens were obtained on day 63 following the first vaccine or placebo injection. The specimen was peripheral blood, collected in a trial of Ad26.COV2.S vaccine versus placebo. The TCR was taken from a person between 18 and 65 years old who received the Ad26.COV2.S COVID-19 vaccine or a placebo. This chain links TRBV28 with TRBJ2-1; a weak D match, TRBD2 (6 bases). The CDR3 DNA follows: TGTGCCAGCAGCCCTCTCGGGGGAATGTTCATAGAGCAGTTCTTC. It yields the protein CASSPLGGMFIEQFF.